This entry lists 27 T cell receptor beta chains sequenced from one sample in a study of blood T cell repertoires in COVID-19 (dated by TCRdb to 2020 to 2022). The library was built by means of the immunoSEQ multiplex PCR assay. The immuneACCESS repertoire file appears here via TCRdb, limited to in-frame rearrangements. These files lack a portion of the clones; in checked studies, under half of the deficit traces to unresolved V genes, and the cause of the others is not known. This sample comprises about 120,000 clones, about 78% of them detected only once. Together, the top ten hold 2.3% of the sample. Sequenced: peripheral blood. These receptors all stem from a man between 65 and 85 years old with acute or convalescent COVID-19.

The CDR3: CASSRSRGSYNEQFF. CDR3 DNA: TGCGCCAGCAGCAGGAGCAGGGGCTCCTACAATGAGCAGTTCTTC. The V call is TRBV5-1, the J call TRBJ2-1, with D possibly matching TRBD1 (6 bases). V shed 4 bases and J shed 0 bases, with 11 bases lying between them. CDR1 is SGHRS and CDR2 is YFSETQ in the germline V gene. This CDR3 region has 15 residues.

The chain links TRBV2 to TRBJ2-1; 8 bases fit TRBD1. CDR1 is SNHLY and CDR2 is FYNNEI in the germline V gene. This CDR3 comprises 17 residues. The V segment lost 6 bases and the J segment 5 bases; nucleotides outside the gene matches: 15. CDR3 loop: CASSERDRGWIDNEQFF. DNA of the CDR3: TGTGCCAGCAGCGAGCGTGACAGGGGATGGATAGACAATGAGCAGTTCTTC. Supplemented by reference TRBV2 and TRBJ2-1, the full variable domain reads EPEVTQTPSHQVTQMGQEVILRCVPISNHLYFYWYRQILGQKVEFLVSFYNNEISEKSEIFDDQFSVERPDGSNFTLKIRSTKLEDSAMYFCASSERDRGWIDNEQFFGPGTRLTVL.

The V and J genes are TRBV25-1 and TRBJ1-5, with D possibly matching TRBD1 (5 bases). Trimming took 4 bases from V and 7 from J, leaving 11 bases between them. This CDR3 spans 13 amino acids. Germline loops: CDR1 MGHDK, CDR2 SYGVNS. The chain's CDR3 is CASSGGLRQPQHF. CDR3 bases: TGTGCCAGCAGTGGGGGCTTACGACAGCCCCAGCATTTT.

The chain uses TRBV5-1 and TRBJ2-7; TRBD1 matches 9 bases. CDR3 size: 15 residues. The V and J ends lost 0 bases and 5 bases, in that order; junction bases with no gene match: 6. CDR1 SGHRS and CDR2 YFSETQ come from the germline V gene. The DNA of the CDR3 is TGCGCCAGCAGCTTGGGCCGAGACAGGGGGAACGAGCAGTACTTC. This codes for CASSLGRDRGNEQYF.

The CDR3 loop is CASSPRTSGGPGLETQYF. Here the CDR3 DNA reads TGTGCCAGTAGTCCTCGGACTAGCGGGGGGCCAGGGTTAGAGACCCAGTACTTC. This sequence joins TRBV19 and TRBJ2-5; 14 bases align to TRBD2. With V trimmed by 5 bases and J by 4 bases, 12 bases remained unmatched. In germline, CDR1 is LNHDA, CDR2 SQIVND (reference sequence). The CDR3 runs 18 residues.

This clone was recorded a few times. The chain joins TRBV5-1 to TRBJ2-7, with TRBD2 matching over 13 bases. V lost 0 bases, J lost 4 bases, and 4 bases stayed unmatched. Germline CDR1 is SGHRS and CDR2 is YFSETQ. The CDR3 sequence is 16 residues long. The CDR3 sequence: CASSLGPGLAGYEQYF. CDR3 nucleotides: TGCGCCAGCAGCTTGGGCCCGGGACTAGCGGGGTACGAGCAGTACTTC.

CDR3 residues: CASSDPPSGGFETQYF. The CDR3 DNA is TGTGCCAGTAGTGACCCTCCTAGCGGGGGGTTTGAGACCCAGTACTTC. The chain combines TRBV19 with TRBJ2-5, with 11 nucleotides matching TRBD2. Germline V gives CDR1 LNHDA, CDR2 SQIVND (reference sequence). The CDR3 is 16 residues long. V was clipped by 5 bases and J by 5 bases; unmatched bases: 10.

The genes are TRBV19 and TRBJ1-1, with D hard to call. The CDR3 has 14 residues. Germline V gene lookup returns CDR1 LNHDA and CDR2 SQIVND (reference sequence). V was clipped by 5 bases and J by 4 bases, with 14 bases between them. For the CDR3, the DNA is TGTGCCAGTAGTCCACAATCCGGGAGCACTGAAGCTTTCTTT. It specifies CASSPQSGSTEAFF. The full variable domain, its missing parts supplied by reference TRBV19 and TRBJ1-1, is DGGITQSPKYLFRKEGQNVTLSCEQNLNHDAMYWYRQDPGQGLRLIYYSQIVNDFQKGDIAEGYSVSREKKESFPLTVTSAQKNPTAFYLCASSPQSGSTEAFFGQGTRLTVV.

This chain joins TRBV4-1 and TRBJ2-5; tentative D call: TRBD2 (7 bases). The CDR3 loop spans 17 amino acids. The ends were cut back, 1 base at V and 1 base at J, with 16 bases in the middle. CDR1 and CDR2 (germline): MGHRA, YSYEKL. In DNA form, the CDR3 reads TGCGCCAGCAGCCAAGGGTTCGCGGGGGACATCCAAGAGACCCAGTACTTC. Translating it yields CASSQGFAGDIQETQYF.

This clone came up a few times. The chain couples TRBV5-1 to TRBJ2-5, with 7 positions matching TRBD2. V was clipped by 0 bases and J by 3 bases; unmatched bases: 5. The CDR3 runs to 15 residues. Germline V gives CDR1 SGHRS, CDR2 YFSETQ. CDR3 coding DNA: TGCGCCAGCAGCTTGGGGAACAGCGGGGAAGAGACCCAGTACTTC. It encodes CASSLGNSGEETQYF.

The genes are TRBV14 and TRBJ1-1; no firm D call. Germline V gene lookup returns CDR1 SGHDN and CDR2 FVKESK. This CDR3 has 15 amino acids. V was trimmed by 0 bases and J by 7 bases, leaving 15 bases between them. The CDR3: CASSQEIHTGNEAFF. The CDR3 nucleotides are TGTGCCAGCAGCCAAGAAATCCACACGGGAAATGAAGCTTTCTTT.

A few counts support this clone. The V gene is TRBV14, the J gene TRBJ2-2; D perhaps matches TRBD2 (6 bases). Germline CDR1 and CDR2: SGHDN and FVKESK. V lost 4 bases, J lost 5 bases, and 14 bases lay in between. The length of the CDR3 is 15 residues. This CDR3 reads CASSPPGRLTGELFF. The CDR3 nucleotides are TGTGCCAGCAGCCCACCAGGGAGGCTTACCGGGGAGCTGTTTTTT. Full variable domain (remainder filled in from reference TRBV14 and TRBJ2-2): EAGVTQFPSHSVIEKGQTVTLRCDPISGHDNLYWYRRVMGKEIKFLLHFVKESKQDESGMPNNRFLAERTGGTYSTLKVQPAELEDSGVYFCASSPPGRLTGELFFGEGSRLTVL.

This chain links TRBV9 with TRBJ1-2; TRBD1 might be the D (5 bases). Germline V gives CDR1 SGDLS, CDR2 YYNGEE. Deletions cut 3 bases from V and 4 bases from J, with 19 bases between. The CDR3 totals 16 residues. CDR3 nucleotides: TGTGCCAGCAGCGCCTACAGGCCCGGGCTTGGCTATGGCTACACCTTC. Protein: CASSAYRPGLGYGYTF.

This chain connects TRBV7-3 to TRBJ1-5; D call uncertain. With 6 bases removed from V and 5 bases from J, the gap between germline ends came to 11 bases. The CDR3 covers 13 residues. Germline-derived CDR1 and CDR2 are SGHTA and FQGTGA. The CDR3 nucleotides are TGTGCCAGCAGTTCCGAGGGCCATCAGCCCCAGCATTTT. This gives the protein CASSSEGHQPQHF.

The V call is TRBV5-1, the J call TRBJ1-1; D may be TRBD1 (5 bases). From germline, CDR1 is SGHRS and CDR2 YFSETQ. The CDR3 is 14 residues long. The germline V and J ends were trimmed by 3 bases and 5 bases, with 14 bases remaining between them. The CDR3 nucleotides are TGCGCCAGCAGCTGGATCCAGGGTGAAACTGAAGCTTTCTTT. This translates into CASSWIQGETEAFF.

The gene calls are TRBV29-1 and TRBJ1-2, with a tentative D call TRBD1 (6 bases). Trimming shortened V by 4 bases and J by 0 bases, and 9 bases separated the two germline ends. The CDR3 has 13 residues. Germline CDR1 and CDR2: SQVTM and ANQGSEA. CDR3 coding DNA: TGCAGCGTTGGACAGGCTGCTAACTATGGCTACACCTTC. This encodes CSVGQAANYGYTF.

The chain has TRBV5-3 and TRBJ2-1; D is perhaps TRBD1 (6 bases). TRBV5-3 is placed among ORFs of uncertain function. Trimming took 3 bases from V and 4 from J, leaving 8 bases between them. CDR3 length equals 13 residues. This CDR3 reads CARSSDSYNEQFF. The CDR3 DNA reads TGTGCCAGAAGCTCGGACAGTTACAATGAGCAGTTCTTC.

The chain combines TRBV5-1 with TRBJ1-6, with 8 bases matching TRBD1. V was clipped by 4 bases and J by 8 bases; unmatched bases: 5. This CDR3 spans 14 amino acids. CDR1 is SGHRS and CDR2 is YFSETQ in the germline V gene. The CDR3 region has the DNA TGCGCCAGCAGCGGGACAGGTCTGGATTCACCCCTCCACTTT. This sequence encodes CASSGTGLDSPLHF.

J is TRBJ1-4 and V is TRBV11-3, with a weak D call TRBD1 (5 bases). The V end was cut by 1 base, the J end by 8 bases, with 14 bases between. Germline-derived CDR1 and CDR2 are SGHNT and YENEEA. This CDR3 comprises 15 residues. This chain's CDR3 is CASSLGQRRGEKLFF. In DNA, the CDR3 is TGTGCCAGCAGCTTAGGACAGAGGAGAGGCGAAAAACTGTTTTTT.

The chain recombines TRBV7-9 with TRBJ2-7; 10 bases line up with TRBD1. CDR3 length: 14 amino acids. Looked up from germline, CDR1 is SEHNR and CDR2 is FQNEAQ (reference sequence). V gave up 7 bases and J gave up 6 bases; unmatched junction bases: 9. The chain's CDR3 is CASMSDRGRVEQYF. The CDR3 DNA sequence: TGTGCCAGCATGTCCGACAGGGGGCGCGTCGAGCAGTACTTC.

This clone was detected once. This sequence joins TRBV7-2 and TRBJ2-7, with 7 bases aligning to TRBD2. CDR1 and CDR2 from the germline V gene are SGHTA and FQGNSA. Unmatched junction bases numbered 7, after V lost 1 base and J lost 7 bases. CDR3 size: 14 residues. CDR3 loop: CASSLVAGVGEQYF. The CDR3 DNA reads as TGTGCCAGCAGCTTAGTTGCGGGGGTAGGGGAGCAGTACTTC.

The chain combines TRBV11-2 with TRBJ2-5; 8 nucleotides line up with TRBD2. V lost 5 bases to trimming and J lost 5 bases; unmatched junction nucleotides: 13. The CDR3 has 16 amino acids. Germline lookup yields CDR1 SGHAT and CDR2 FQNNGV. The CDR3 spells CASSPATGGAGETQYF. For the CDR3, the DNA is TGTGCCAGCAGCCCGGCGACGGGGGGGGCGGGGGAGACCCAGTACTTC.

The V gene is TRBV18, the J gene TRBJ2-6; 9 bases map to TRBD2. The V gene's germline CDR1 is KGHSH and CDR2 LQKENI. This CDR3 has 16 residues. V was pared by 5 bases and J by 2 bases, with 4 bases of the junction left unmatched. CDR3 residues: CASSALAGAGANVLTF. DNA for the CDR3: TGTGCCAGCTCAGCGTTAGCGGGGGCTGGGGCCAACGTCCTGACTTTC.

The CDR3 DNA sequence: TGTGCCAGCAGCCAAGGGACAGGCGGTAGCACCGGGGAGCTGTTTTTT. It yields the protein CASSQGTGGSTGELFF. The chain employs TRBV4-2 and TRBJ2-2; 7 bases are a match to TRBD1. Trimming took 1 base from V and 4 from J; bases not matched to a gene: 6. Looked up from germline, CDR1 is LGHNA and CDR2 is YNFKEQ. This CDR3 spans 16 amino acids.

This rearrangement joins TRBV6-6 to TRBJ1-1; D uncertain. The germline V gene has CDR1 MNHNY and CDR2 SVGAGI (reference sequence). Between the trimmed V and J ends, which lost 6 bases and 8 bases, there was a span of 10 bases. This CDR3 region has 11 residues. As DNA, the CDR3 is TGTGCCAGCAGATTCCTAATGGAAGCTTTCTTT. Protein: CASRFLMEAFF.

V is TRBV19 and J is TRBJ1-1; tentative D call: TRBD1 (6 bases). Trimming removed 6 bases at V and 3 bases at J, with 14 bases between. The CDR3 sequence is 14 residues long. Germline V gene lookup returns CDR1 LNHDA and CDR2 SQIVND (reference sequence). CDR3 in amino acids: CASRKQGTDTEAFF. In nucleotides, the CDR3 is TGTGCCAGTAGGAAACAGGGCACGGACACTGAAGCTTTCTTT.

J is TRBJ2-1 and V is TRBV10-3; D perhaps matches TRBD2 (5 bases). This CDR3 comprises 15 residues. V lost 4 bases and J lost 5, with 15 bases in between. Germline V gene sequence: CDR1 ENHRY, CDR2 SYGVKD. The CDR3 here is CAISANEGADNEQFF. In nucleotides, the CDR3 is TGTGCCATCAGTGCCAATGAGGGCGCGGACAATGAGCAGTTCTTC.